This T cell receptor beta chain comes out of a study of T-cell memory formation after mild COVID-19. TCRdb used MiXCR to reprocess the 5' RACE reads, holding one entry per CDR3 protein. The table includes 140,000 or so distinct CDR3 sequences, 6% detected once. Trimming left V 9 bases short and J 5 bases short, with 8 bases between. The CDR3 spans 11 residues. This clonotype has ten or more counts. This clonotype originated in an adult woman who had mild COVID-19 (a few samples of this study predate the infection). Cell type and time point are not known. Specimen: PBMCs or a T cell subset sorted from them (not recorded which). The gene calls are TRBV12-3 or TRBV12-4 and TRBJ2-1; D perhaps matches TRBD1 (5 bases). The CDR3 nucleotides read TGTGCCAGTAGACAGCACAATGAGCAGTTCTTC. This translates into CASRQHNEQFF.